Listed below are T cell receptor beta chains from one sample, sequenced in a study of cytomegalovirus exposure and HLA in healthy donors. Produced via immunoSEQ multiplex PCR; TCRdb's table is partial and in-frame only. The sample has roughly 160,000 clones; approximately 80% are singletons. Sequenced: PBMCs. The receptors shown here come from a man aged 18 to 35 in good health and CMV-seropositive. Both conserved end residues are part of each CDR3. D genes are given only for firm matches. Size is stated for part of the rows, as once, few or many counts, or as a class when the clone is expanded.

NA,TRBJ2-2,TRBV9,NA,CASKMDDSFTGELFF,TGTGCCAGCAAAATGGATGACAGTTTCACCGGGGAGCTGTTTTTT
few,TRBJ1-4,TRBV19,TRBD1,CASSTSGTGDEKLFF,TGTGCCAGTAGTACGTCCGGGACAGGGGATGAAAAACTGTTTTTT
NA,TRBJ2-3,TRBV10-3,TRBD1,CAISKRDSSTDTQYF,TGTGCCATCAGTAAAAGGGACAGTAGCACAGATACGCAGTATTTT
NA,TRBJ2-3,TRBV7-2,NA,CASSLARWHDTQYF,TGTGCCAGCAGCCTTGCCCGTTGGCACGATACGCAGTATTTT
NA,TRBJ1-5,TRBV2,NA,CASSERARGNQPQHF,TGTGCCAGCAGTGAAAGGGCCAGGGGCAATCAGCCCCAGCATTTT
NA,TRBJ1-4,TRBV19,NA,CASSTLNEKLFF,TGTGCCAGTAGTACCCTGAATGAAAAACTGTTTTTT
once,TRBJ1-6,TRBV19,TRBD1,CATRTGAGNSPLHF,TGTGCCACTAGAACAGGGGCTGGTAATTCACCCCTCCACTTT
NA,TRBJ1-2,TRBV6-6,NA,CASSYGQRQRYTF,TGTGCCAGCAGTTACGGGCAGAGACAAAGATACACCTTC
NA,TRBJ2-1,TRBV5-4,TRBD1,CASSSRDSNEQFF,TGTGCCAGCAGCTCCCGGGACAGCAATGAGCAGTTCTTC
NA,TRBJ2-3,TRBV29-1,TRBD2,CSVVAGAGATDTQYF,TGCAGCGTGGTCGCCGGAGCGGGGGCAACGGATACGCAGTATTTT
NA,TRBJ2-2,TRBV7-6,TRBD1,CASSSTGGRNTGELFF,TGTGCCAGCAGCTCTACAGGGGGCAGGAACACCGGGGAGCTGTTTTTT
NA,TRBJ2-1,TRBV2,TRBD2,CASRPPSGYEQFF,TGTGCCAGTCGCCCACCTAGCGGCTATGAGCAGTTCTTC
NA,TRBJ1-4,TRBV6-1,NA,CASSEAAGAANEKLFF,TGTGCCAGCAGTGAAGCAGCAGGGGCCGCCAATGAAAAACTGTTTTTT
NA,TRBJ1-1,TRBV5-1,NA,CASSSDSWGYRDTEAFF,TGCGCCAGCAGCTCGGATAGTTGGGGGTACAGGGACACTGAAGCTTTCTTT
NA,TRBJ2-5,TRBV5-4,TRBD2,CASSWRAGGGETQYF,TGTGCCAGCAGCTGGAGAGCGGGAGGCGGAGAGACCCAGTACTTC
NA,TRBJ1-2,TRBV7-9,NA,CASSRNGGNYGYTF,TGTGCCAGCAGCCGGAACGGCGGGAACTATGGCTACACCTTC
few,TRBJ2-2,TRBV4-1,TRBD2,CASSPTSGVTGELFF,TGCGCCAGCAGCCCGACTAGCGGGGTCACCGGGGAGCTGTTTTTT
NA,TRBJ2-1,TRBV6-5,NA,CASRFSAGERQFF,TGTGCCAGCAGATTTTCCGCGGGTGAGCGGCAGTTCTTC
NA,TRBJ2-3,TRBV7-2,TRBD2,CASSLYGSGSGGDTQYF,TGTGCCAGCAGCTTATATGGTAGCGGGAGTGGCGGAGATACGCAGTATTTT
NA,TRBJ1-2,TRBV15,TRBD1,CATKSTGPNYGYTF,TGTGCCACCAAATCGACAGGGCCCAACTATGGCTACACCTTC
NA,TRBJ1-2,TRBV12-5,NA,CASGYSPRGYTF,TGTGCTAGTGGGTACAGTCCTCGGGGCTACACCTTC
NA,TRBJ2-7,TRBV5-6,NA,CASSLGRGVGEQYF,TGTGCCAGCAGCTTGGGGCGGGGAGTGGGCGAGCAGTACTTC
once,TRBJ2-7,TRBV10-3,NA,CAIRTDSYEQYF,TGTGCCATCAGGACAGACTCCTACGAGCAGTACTTC
NA,TRBJ2-1,TRBV4-2,NA,CASSHREGHNEQFF,TGTGCCAGCAGCCATCGGGAAGGGCACAATGAGCAGTTCTTC
NA,TRBJ2-5,TRBV5-5,NA,CASSLGIAEETQYF,TGTGCCAGCAGCTTGGGAATAGCGGAAGAGACCCAGTACTTC
NA,TRBJ2-1,TRBV19,TRBD1,CASKFYGQGNEQFF,TGTGCCAGTAAGTTTTACGGACAGGGGAATGAGCAGTTCTTC
NA,TRBJ2-3,TRBV5-1,NA,CASSSQGETSTDTQYF,TGCGCCAGCAGCTCCCAAGGGGAAACTAGCACAGATACGCAGTATTTT
NA,TRBJ1-5,TRBV2,TRBD1,CASSEQGANQPQHF,TGTGCCAGCAGTGAGCAGGGGGCTAATCAGCCCCAGCATTTT
few,TRBJ2-3,TRBV4-2,NA,CASSQDPGLALGDTQYF,TGTGCCAGCAGCCAAGACCCCGGGCTAGCCCTCGGCGATACGCAGTATTTT
NA,TRBJ2-7,TRBV6-5,NA,CASSYSQGPTYEQYF,TGTGCCAGCAGTTATAGTCAGGGGCCAACCTACGAGCAGTACTTC
NA,TRBJ2-1,TRBV7-3,NA,CASSLTRGLYNEQFF,TGTGCCAGCAGCTTAACTCGAGGACTTTACAATGAGCAGTTCTTC
NA,TRBJ2-7,TRBV5-1,TRBD2,CASSSGLAGEHEQYF,TGCGCCAGCAGCTCCGGACTAGCGGGAGAACACGAGCAGTACTTC
NA,TRBJ2-7,TRBV6-5,NA,CASSSVTYEQYF,TGTGCCAGCAGTTCAGTAACCTACGAGCAGTACTTC
NA,TRBJ1-3,TRBV7-2,NA,CASSLHRSGNTIYF,TGTGCCAGCAGCCTACACAGGTCTGGAAACACCATATATTTT
NA,TRBJ1-1,TRBV5-1,NA,CASSLEGGFEAFF,TGCGCCAGCAGCTTGGAAGGGGGATTTGAAGCTTTCTTT
NA,TRBJ2-1,TRBV9,NA,CASSVGAGDAPGEKEQFF,TGTGCCAGCAGCGTAGGTGCAGGGGACGCTCCTGGAGAAAAGGAGCAGTTCTTC
few,TRBJ2-2,TRBV2,NA,CASSDTRAITGELFF,TGTGCCAGCAGTGATACCAGGGCAATCACCGGGGAGCTGTTTTTT
NA,TRBJ1-1,TRBV13,TRBD1,CASRKGANTEAFF,TGTGCCAGCCGTAAGGGGGCCAACACTGAAGCTTTCTTT
NA,TRBJ2-7,TRBV6-1,NA,CASSGRVSSYEQYF,TGTGCCAGCAGCGGCAGGGTAAGCTCCTACGAGCAGTACTTC
NA,TRBJ2-5,TRBV11-3,TRBD1,CASSWGTGGGETQYF,TGTGCCAGCAGCTGGGGGACAGGGGGCGGCGAGACCCAGTACTTC
NA,TRBJ1-1,TRBV19,NA,CASSMAGWTEAFF,TGTGCCAGTAGTATGGCAGGGTGGACTGAAGCTTTCTTT
NA,TRBJ1-3,TRBV4-2,TRBD1,CASSQATTGFGNTIYF,TGTGCCAGCAGCCAAGCGACGACAGGGTTCGGAAACACCATATATTTT
NA,TRBJ1-6,TRBV19,TRBD1,CASSQNQGGNSPLHF,TGTGCCAGTAGTCAGAACCAGGGGGGTAATTCACCCCTCCACTTT
NA,TRBJ1-2,TRBV6-1,NA,CASSEGRQKTYGYTF,TGTGCCAGCAGTGAAGGACGACAGAAAACCTATGGCTACACCTTC
NA,TRBJ2-7,TRBV5-4,TRBD1,CASSHGTVYEQYF,TGTGCCAGCAGCCACGGGACAGTCTACGAGCAGTACTTC
once,TRBJ2-5,TRBV6-1,NA,CASSELAETQYF,TGTGCCAGCAGTGAATTAGCGGAGACCCAGTACTTC
NA,TRBJ2-1,TRBV7-9,NA,CASSARGAEYNEQFF,TGTGCCAGCAGCGCCCGCGGGGCGGAGTACAATGAGCAGTTCTTC
NA,TRBJ1-1,TRBV7-9,NA,CASSLVARSTNTEAFF,TGTGCCAGCAGCTTAGTTGCCAGGTCAACGAACACTGAAGCTTTCTTT
NA,TRBJ2-7,TRBV19,NA,CASSDGHESYEQYF,TGTGCCAGTAGTGACGGACATGAGTCCTACGAGCAGTACTTC
few,TRBJ2-7,TRBV18,NA,CASSPTQGISSYEQYF,TGTGCCAGCTCACCCACCCAGGGAATAAGCTCCTACGAGCAGTACTTC
NA,TRBJ1-4,TRBV6-5,NA,CASRDSATNEKLFF,TGTGCCAGCAGGGACAGTGCAACTAATGAAAAACTGTTTTTT
NA,TRBJ2-7,TRBV4-2,NA,CASSQAHGGTKFYEQYF,TGTGCCAGCAGCCAAGCACATGGGGGGACCAAATTCTACGAGCAGTACTTC
NA,TRBJ2-2,TRBV2,TRBD2,CASSDPLGLAGGTTTGELFF,TGTGCCAGCAGTGACCCCTTAGGACTAGCGGGGGGAACCACCACCGGGGAGCTGTTTTTT
NA,TRBJ2-7,TRBV5-4,TRBD2,CASSKTSGGSYEQYF,TGTGCCAGCAGCAAGACTAGCGGAGGTTCCTACGAGCAGTACTTC
NA,TRBJ2-5,TRBV19,TRBD1,CASSAGTGGFGLTQYF,TGTGCCAGTAGTGCCGGGACAGGGGGCTTTGGATTGACCCAGTACTTC
NA,TRBJ1-5,TRBV29-1,TRBD1,CSALTGSQGQPQHF,TGCAGCGCCCTGACAGGGAGTCAGGGTCAGCCCCAGCATTTT
NA,TRBJ2-1,TRBV27,NA,CASSFRYPPVEQFF,TGTGCCAGCAGTTTCCGTTACCCCCCAGTGGAGCAGTTCTTC
once,TRBJ1-2,TRBV6-5,NA,CASSPTGSYGYTF,TGTGCCAGCAGTCCTACAGGGAGTTATGGCTACACCTTC